This T cell receptor (beta chain) was obtained from a study of CD8 T cells in Susac syndrome. An amount of RNA that ranged from roughly 0.45 to 1 ug was reverse transcribed with random hexamers. Across 54 Vbeta and 13 Jbeta, immunoSEQ multiplex PCR amplified TCR beta CDR3. One entry per CDR3 protein, called by TCRdb with MiXCR from the immunoSEQ multiplex PCR reads. The data contain approximately 170,000 distinct CDR3 sequences, 92% of them singletons. TCR beta sequencing was performed on blood CD8+ and CD4+ T cells. Controls matched for sex and age were healthy donors. Trimming cost V 0 bases and J 0 bases, with 10 bases left between them. The CDR3 is 16 amino acids. The germline V gene has CDR1 SGHDT and CDR2 YYEEEE.

The receptor was isolated from a human donor in good health. The chain is built from TRBV5-6 and TRBJ2-4; D unclear. Sequenced sample: CD4+ T cells from PBMCs. CDR3 sequence reads: CASSLARILAKNIQYF. The CDR3, as DNA: TGTGCCAGCAGCTTGGCCCGTATTCTAGCCAAAAACATTCAGTACTTC.